This T cell receptor (beta chain) was retrieved from a study of blood T cell repertoires in COVID-19. The CDR3 covers 15 residues. V lost 1 base and J lost 0, with 7 bases in between. Germline CDR1 and CDR2: LGHDT and YNNKEL (reference sequence). In the authors' workflow: Scientists estimated how many nucleated cells there were by amplifying reference gene primers. Here immunoSEQ multiplex PCR was the method, and the copy in TCRdb shows in-frame clones only, minus some. Clone size and the V and J calls come from that table; the DNA yielded D and trimming. The sample includes hundreds of thousands of clones, about nine tenths of them seen just once.

What was sequenced was peripheral blood. This chain connects TRBV3-1 (or the pseudogene TRBV3-2) to TRBJ2-1, with D perhaps matching TRBD2 (5 bases). This clonotype was sampled from a woman aged 30 to 39 with active or convalescent COVID-19. The CDR3 loop reads CASSQGSGSYNEQFF. In DNA, the CDR3 is TGTGCCAGCAGCCAAGGCAGCGGCTCCTACAATGAGCAGTTCTTC.